This paragraph covers one T cell receptor (beta chain) sequence. This record comes from a study of blood T cell repertoires in COVID-19. TCRdb's copy holds only in-frame clones and misses some; the assay was immunoSEQ multiplex PCR. The top ten hold around two fifths of the sample, which has some 110,000 clones, about four fifths seen once. Trimming cost V 2 bases and J 2 bases; bases outside gene matches: 6. Germline loops: CDR1 SGHNT, CDR2 YYREEE (reference sequence). This CDR3 spans 16 amino acids. Specimen: peripheral blood. This clonotype was sampled from an older man with acute or convalescent COVID-19. The chain uses TRBV5-4 and TRBJ2-1; 8 bases are a match to TRBD2. The CDR3: CASSLTSGNTYNEQFF. The CDR3 coding sequence is TGTGCCAGCAGCTTAACTAGCGGCAATACCTACAATGAGCAGTTCTTC.